The clone carrying this T cell receptor beta chain has only a few counts. Antigen: not known. TCRdb re-called the RT-PCR reads with MiXCR, one entry per CDR3 protein. This table holds approximately 300,000 distinct CDR3 sequences, around 20% found once. This sample was taken from a study of response to subunit inactivated influenza vaccine. Study observations and caveats: The authors suggested that every seasonal influenza vaccination recruits few new T cells.

Germline V lookup: CDR1 LNHDA, CDR2 SQIVND (reference sequence). The CDR3 contains 14 residues. The V and J ends lost 7 bases and 10 bases, in that order; junction bases with no gene match: 8. This specimen consisted of PBMCs from blood, obtained around 22 months after vaccination. The sequence was collected from a man between 50 and 69 years old who received an inactivated influenza vaccine. V and J are TRBV19 and TRBJ1-6; 9 positions agree with TRBD1. Here the CDR3 reads CASNSGTGNSPLHF. In nucleotides, the CDR3 is TGTGCCAGTAACTCCGGGACAGGGAACTCACCCCTCCACTTT.